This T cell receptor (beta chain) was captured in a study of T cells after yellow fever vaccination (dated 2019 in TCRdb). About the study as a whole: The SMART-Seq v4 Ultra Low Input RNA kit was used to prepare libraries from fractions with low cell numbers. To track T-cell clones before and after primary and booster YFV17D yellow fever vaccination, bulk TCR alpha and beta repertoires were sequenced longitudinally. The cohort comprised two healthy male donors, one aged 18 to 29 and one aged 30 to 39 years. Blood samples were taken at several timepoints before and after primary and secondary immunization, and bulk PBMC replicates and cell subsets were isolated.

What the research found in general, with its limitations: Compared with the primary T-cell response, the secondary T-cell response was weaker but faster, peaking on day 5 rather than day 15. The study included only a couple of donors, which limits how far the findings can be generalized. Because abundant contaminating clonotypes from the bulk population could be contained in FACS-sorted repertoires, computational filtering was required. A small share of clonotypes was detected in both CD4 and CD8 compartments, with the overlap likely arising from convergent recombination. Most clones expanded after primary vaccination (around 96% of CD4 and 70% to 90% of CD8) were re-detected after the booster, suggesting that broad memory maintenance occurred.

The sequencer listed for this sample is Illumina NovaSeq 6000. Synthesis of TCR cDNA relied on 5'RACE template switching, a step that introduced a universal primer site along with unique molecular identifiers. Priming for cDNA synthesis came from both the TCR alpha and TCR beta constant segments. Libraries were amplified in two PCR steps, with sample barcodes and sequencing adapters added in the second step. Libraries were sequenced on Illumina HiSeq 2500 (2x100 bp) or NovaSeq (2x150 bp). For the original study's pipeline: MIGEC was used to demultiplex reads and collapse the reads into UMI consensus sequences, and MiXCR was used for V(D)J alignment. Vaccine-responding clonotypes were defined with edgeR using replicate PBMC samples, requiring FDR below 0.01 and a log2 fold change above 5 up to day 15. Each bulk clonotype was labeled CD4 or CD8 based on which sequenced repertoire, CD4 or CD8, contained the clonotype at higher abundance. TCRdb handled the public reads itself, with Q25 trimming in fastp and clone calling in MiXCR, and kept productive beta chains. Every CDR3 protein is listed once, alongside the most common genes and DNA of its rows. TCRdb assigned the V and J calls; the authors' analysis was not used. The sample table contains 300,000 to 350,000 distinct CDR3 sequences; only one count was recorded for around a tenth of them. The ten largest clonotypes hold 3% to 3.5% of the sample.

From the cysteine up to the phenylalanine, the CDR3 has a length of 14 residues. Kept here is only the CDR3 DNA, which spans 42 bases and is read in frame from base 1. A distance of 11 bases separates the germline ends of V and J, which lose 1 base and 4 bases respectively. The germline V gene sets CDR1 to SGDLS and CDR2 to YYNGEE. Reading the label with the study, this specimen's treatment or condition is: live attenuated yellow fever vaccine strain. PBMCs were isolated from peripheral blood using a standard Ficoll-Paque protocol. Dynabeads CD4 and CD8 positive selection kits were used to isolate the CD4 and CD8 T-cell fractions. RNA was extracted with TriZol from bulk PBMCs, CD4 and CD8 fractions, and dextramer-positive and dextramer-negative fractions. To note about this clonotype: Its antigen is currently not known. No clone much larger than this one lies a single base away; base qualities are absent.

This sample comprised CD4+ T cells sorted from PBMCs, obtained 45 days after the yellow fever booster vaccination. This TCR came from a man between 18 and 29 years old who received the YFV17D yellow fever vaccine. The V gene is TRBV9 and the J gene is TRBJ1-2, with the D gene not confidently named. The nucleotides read TGTGCCAGCAGCGTACTGGGAGGAACCTATGGCTACACCTTC. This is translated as CASSVLGGTYGYTF. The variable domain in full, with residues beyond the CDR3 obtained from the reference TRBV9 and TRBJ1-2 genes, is DSGVTQTPKHLITATGQRVTLRCSPRSGDLSVYWYQQSLDQGLQFLIQYYNGEERAKGNILERFSAQQFPDLHSELNLSSLELGDSALYFCASSVLGGTYGYTFGSGTRLTVV.